What follows are 16 T cell receptor beta chains derived from one specimen sequenced in a study of regulatory T cells. Amplification used 52 TRBV primers and 13 TRBJ primers. Sequencing was performed with immunoSEQ multiplex PCR; in TCRdb, only in-frame clones are kept and a portion is missing. Among some 20,000 clones listed, roughly 93% were seen once. Sequenced: CD8+ T cells sorted from blood. These receptors were taken from a child aged 2-15 years with CD3G deficiency.

The V call is TRBV6-1, the J call TRBJ2-7; D perhaps matches TRBD2 (6 bases). Trimming removed 4 bases at V and 0 bases at J, with 10 bases between. This CDR3 is 14 amino acids long. CDR1 and CDR2 from the germline V gene are MNHNS and SASEGT. The CDR3 DNA follows: TGTGCCAGCAGTGTAGCGGTGAGCTCCTACGAGCAGTACTTC. Translation: CASSVAVSSYEQYF.

The V gene is TRBV28, the J gene TRBJ2-7, with a tentative D call TRBD1 (6 bases). Germline loops: CDR1 MDHEN, CDR2 SYDVKM. The V end lost 1 base, the J end lost 6 bases, and 10 bases lay between the germline ends. CDR3 length: 13 amino acids. This CDR3 is CASSLLGRGEQYF. DNA for the CDR3: TGTGCCAGCAGTTTATTAGGCAGGGGCGAGCAGTACTTC.

Concerning this clone: Since a much larger clone is just one base distant, this may be a read error. The genes are TRBV7-9 and TRBJ1-4; D ambiguous. The CDR3 length is 15 residues. Germline V gene sequence: CDR1 SEHNR, CDR2 FQNEAQ (reference sequence). Trimming left V 2 bases short and J 2 bases short, with 9 bases between. CDR3 coding DNA: TGTGCCAGCAGCTTATTGACGGAGACTAATGAAAAACTGTTTTTT. Translating gives CASSLLTETNEKLFF.

The chain joins TRBV19 to TRBJ1-2, with unresolved D. V dropped 2 bases and J dropped 1 base, with 11 bases sitting between them. The length of the CDR3 is 15 residues. Germline CDR1 and CDR2: LNHDA and SQIVND (reference sequence). CDR3 sequence (DNA): TGTGCCAGTAGTATAACGGCAGAAGTTAACTATGGCTACACCTTC. Residues: CASSITAEVNYGYTF.

The rearrangement links TRBV6-1 to TRBJ2-5; possibly TRBD1 for D (7 bases). Germline V gene data show CDR1 as MNHNS and CDR2 as SASEGT. V shed 3 bases and J shed 2 bases, with 22 bases lying between them. There are 18 residues in the CDR3. In DNA, the CDR3 is TGTGCCAGCAGTGACAGGGGGATGCGGCGGGAAGGGCAAGAGACCCAGTACTTC. Its translation: CASSDRGMRREGQETQYF.

V usage is TRBV6-1 and J usage is TRBJ2-7, with a weak D call TRBD1 (6 bases). The ends were cut back, 4 bases at V and 4 bases at J, with 11 bases in the middle. Per the germline V gene, CDR1 is MNHNS and CDR2 is SASEGT. The CDR3 sequence is 13 residues long. CDR3 sequence: CASSGARGYEQYF. CDR3 coding DNA: TGTGCCAGCAGTGGAGCCAGGGGTTACGAGCAGTACTTC.

J is TRBJ1-1 and V is TRBV5-1, with TRBD1 matching over 9 bases. After removal of 5 bases from V and 7 bases from J, the junction contained 6 bases not matched to a gene. The CDR3 is 13 amino acids. CDR1 SGHRS and CDR2 YFSETQ come from the germline V gene. CDR3 DNA: TGCGCCAGCAGGTTTGACAGGGGGAATGAAGCTTTCTTT. Its protein product is CASRFDRGNEAFF.

The gene calls are TRBV7-9 and TRBJ1-1; the D gene is possibly TRBD1 (5 bases). Germline V CDR1 and CDR2: SEHNR, FQNEAQ (reference sequence). Trimming shortened V by 4 bases and J by 6 bases, and 9 bases separated the two germline ends. The CDR3 consists of 12 residues. The CDR3 region has the DNA TGTGCCAGCAGCTATGGGGGATCTGAAGCTTTCTTT. Translated: CASSYGGSEAFF.

V is TRBV7-8 and J is TRBJ2-7; D unresolved. The CDR3 totals 13 residues. V was trimmed by 1 base and J by 3 bases, leaving 7 bases between them. Germline V gene sequence: CDR1 SGHVS, CDR2 FQNEAQ. CDR3 residues: CASSLGGDYEQYF. CDR3 bases: TGTGCCAGCAGCTTAGGTGGGGACTACGAGCAGTACTTC.

The J gene is TRBJ2-7, the V gene TRBV6-1, with a tentative D call TRBD2 (5 bases). The germline V gene encodes CDR1 MNHNS and CDR2 SASEGT. The CDR3 consists of 15 residues. Between the trimmed V and J ends, which lost 5 bases and 2 bases, there was a span of 16 bases. CDR3 in DNA: TGTGCCAGCAGTACGTACGTCCACGGGGCCTACGAGCAGTACTTC. Translation: CASSTYVHGAYEQYF.

The chain uses TRBV12-5 and TRBJ2-1; D is unclear. Germline CDR1 is LGHNT and CDR2 is FRNRAP. Between the trimmed V and J ends, which lost 9 bases and 0 bases, there was a span of 9 bases. The CDR3 consists of 13 residues. The CDR3 DNA reads as TGTGCTAGCGGGTTGAGCTCCTACAATGAGCAGTTCTTC. It yields the protein CASGLSSYNEQFF.

This clone showed up just a few times. J is TRBJ1-5 and V is TRBV15; tentatively, D is TRBD1 (6 bases). Germline CDR1 and CDR2: LNHNV and YYDKDF (reference sequence). The germline V and J ends were trimmed by 8 bases and 3 bases, with 8 bases remaining between them. The CDR3 sequence is 12 residues long. CDR3 sequence: CATRQDNQPQHF. CDR3 in DNA: TGTGCCACCCGACAGGACAATCAGCCCCAGCATTTT.

This rearrangement joins TRBV20-1 to TRBJ1-2; no clear D. This CDR3 spans 11 amino acids. Germline V gene sequence: CDR1 DFQATT, CDR2 SNEGSKA (reference sequence). V dropped 6 bases and J dropped 5 bases, with 10 bases sitting between them. In DNA form, the CDR3 reads TGCAGTGCCCCGGGAGGATATGGCTACACCTTC. Translated, it gives CSAPGGYGYTF.

The chain uses TRBV19 and TRBJ1-1; unclear D gene. The germline gives CDR1 LNHDA, CDR2 SQIVND (reference sequence). V was trimmed by 6 bases and J by 2 bases, leaving 13 bases between them. This CDR3 has 14 amino acids. The CDR3 sequence is CASRTDRGNTEAFF. CDR3 DNA: TGTGCCAGTAGGACGGACCGAGGAAACACTGAAGCTTTCTTT.

The gene calls are TRBV6-1 and TRBJ2-3; D call uncertain. V lost 2 bases and J 4 bases, leaving 10 bases between the germline ends. Germline CDR1 and CDR2: MNHNS and SASEGT. This CDR3 has 14 amino acids. CDR3: CASSESPAADTQYF. The CDR3, as DNA: TGTGCCAGCAGTGAATCTCCAGCCGCAGATACGCAGTATTTT.

The chain uses TRBV28 and TRBJ2-5; D uncertain. The CDR3 spans 12 residues. Germline values: CDR1 MDHEN, CDR2 SYDVKM. Trimming stripped 5 bases from V and 3 bases from J, with 7 bases between. CDR3 bases: TGTGCCAGCAGTACCGTTGAAGAGACCCAGTACTTC. Protein sequence: CASSTVEETQYF.